Here is one T cell receptor beta chain with its context. Clones were sequenced by immunoSEQ multiplex PCR, and TCRdb holds only the in-frame ones, with some missing. Found here are 150,000 to 200,000 clones, approximately 94% of them singletons; the top ten hold over 1.3%. V was shortened by 8 bases and J by 5 bases, with 15 bases between the two germline ends. Germline V lookup: CDR1 ENHRY, CDR2 SYGVKD. The CDR3 has 13 amino acids. This sample is drawn from a study of control samples from healthy donors and cancer patients. Sequenced: blood. The sequence was collected from a woman between 18 and 30 years old in good health. This chain connects TRBV10-3 to TRBJ1-1; D might be TRBD1 (6 bases). In DNA, the CDR3 is TGTGCCATCGCTAGGGACCAGGGGACTGAAGCTTTCTTT. Protein product: CAIARDQGTEAFF.